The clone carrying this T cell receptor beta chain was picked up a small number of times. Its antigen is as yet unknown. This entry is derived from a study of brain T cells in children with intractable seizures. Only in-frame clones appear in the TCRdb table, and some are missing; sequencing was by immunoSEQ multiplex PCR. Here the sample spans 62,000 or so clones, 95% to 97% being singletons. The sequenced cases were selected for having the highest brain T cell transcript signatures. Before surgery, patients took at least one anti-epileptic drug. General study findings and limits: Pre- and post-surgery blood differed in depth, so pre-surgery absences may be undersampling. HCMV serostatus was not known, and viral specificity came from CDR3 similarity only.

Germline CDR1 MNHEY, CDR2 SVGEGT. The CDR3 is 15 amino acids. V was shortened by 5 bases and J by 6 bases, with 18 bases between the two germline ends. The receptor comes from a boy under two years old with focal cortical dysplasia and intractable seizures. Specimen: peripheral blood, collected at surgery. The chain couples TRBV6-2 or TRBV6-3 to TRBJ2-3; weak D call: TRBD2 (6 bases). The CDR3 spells CASSPSRRALDTQYF. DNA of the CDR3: TGTGCCAGCAGTCCGTCCCGGAGGGCCTTGGATACGCAGTATTTT.